The clone carrying this T cell receptor beta chain was detected only a few times. The antigen is not known. This entry is derived from a study of cytomegalovirus exposure and HLA in healthy donors. The germline V gene has CDR1 MDHEN and CDR2 SYDVKM. The ends were cut back, 2 bases at V and 8 bases at J, with 9 bases in the middle. The CDR3 has 12 amino acids. The method was immunoSEQ multiplex PCR; TCRdb's version includes in-frame clones alone and lacks a portion of them. Of more than 95,000 clones in the sample, over 85% were seen once. Study-wide results and caveats: Specific recognition of CMV antigens was confirmed in vitro for three chains (all CMV-associated).

This clonotype originated in a woman aged 18 to 35 in good health and CMV-seronegative. The specimen sequenced was PBMCs. The chain couples TRBV28 to TRBJ1-2; no clear D. The CDR3: CASSLQVEGYTF. The CDR3 region has the DNA TGTGCCAGCAGTTTACAGGTCGAAGGCTACACCTTC.